These T cell receptor beta chains were read from a single sample in a study of blood T cell repertoires in COVID-19. Data came from immunoSEQ multiplex PCR; TCRdb stores just in-frame clones and leaves some out. The repertoire has 110,000 to 150,000 clones, around nine tenths of them found once; the top ten carry 1.5%. Material: peripheral blood. All receptors come from a woman aged 55-69 years with acute or convalescent COVID-19. Both conserved end residues are trimmed from each CDR3. Fields, in order: J gene, V gene, clone size, CDR3 protein. Size values are once, few and many counts, or a class for expanded clones, and some rows have none.

j_call: TRBJ1-2
v_call: TRBV30
clone_size: .
cdr3_aa: AWSAYLGTANGYT

j_call: TRBJ1-2
v_call: TRBV19
clone_size: .
cdr3_aa: ASSTTQGRGGYT

j_call: TRBJ2-3
v_call: TRBV11-3
clone_size: once
cdr3_aa: ASSLTGVSDTQY

j_call: TRBJ1-5
v_call: TRBV15
clone_size: .
cdr3_aa: ATSRDPGQPQH

j_call: TRBJ2-5
v_call: TRBV6-2/TRBV6-3
clone_size: .
cdr3_aa: ASNYPGTGSVRETQY

j_call: TRBJ2-5
v_call: TRBV5-4
clone_size: .
cdr3_aa: ASSFGLAGGLETQY

j_call: TRBJ1-5
v_call: TRBV7-2
clone_size: .
cdr3_aa: ASTGPGGQPQH

j_call: TRBJ1-4
v_call: TRBV19
clone_size: .
cdr3_aa: ASSIAGTGFGRNEKLF

j_call: TRBJ2-7
v_call: TRBV2
clone_size: .
cdr3_aa: ASSEAGTGTYEQY

j_call: TRBJ2-5
v_call: TRBV18
clone_size: .
cdr3_aa: ASSPPSERLIQETQY

j_call: TRBJ1-1
v_call: TRBV25-1
clone_size: .
cdr3_aa: ASSETRGLTEAF

j_call: TRBJ1-1
v_call: TRBV2
clone_size: .
cdr3_aa: ASSRDEQGFTEAF

j_call: TRBJ1-2
v_call: TRBV6-1
clone_size: .
cdr3_aa: ASSETWTATYGYT

j_call: TRBJ2-7
v_call: TRBV27
clone_size: .
cdr3_aa: ASSTRQGSSYYEQY

j_call: TRBJ2-7
v_call: TRBV2
clone_size: .
cdr3_aa: ASSGAGVYEQY

j_call: TRBJ2-7
v_call: TRBV27
clone_size: .
cdr3_aa: ASSPGQGLGEQY

j_call: TRBJ1-2
v_call: TRBV28
clone_size: .
cdr3_aa: ASSHGDRGWPT

j_call: TRBJ1-1
v_call: TRBV5-8
clone_size: .
cdr3_aa: ASSLPGQGITEAF

j_call: TRBJ2-1
v_call: TRBV5-1
clone_size: .
cdr3_aa: ASRWYSSYNEQF

j_call: TRBJ2-1
v_call: TRBV4-2
clone_size: .
cdr3_aa: ASSQDMVAGIIYNEQF

j_call: TRBJ2-3
v_call: TRBV20-1
clone_size: .
cdr3_aa: SASGGTLGSTDTQY

j_call: TRBJ1-6
v_call: TRBV19
clone_size: .
cdr3_aa: ASSTSPAQGSPLH

j_call: TRBJ1-2
v_call: TRBV9
clone_size: .
cdr3_aa: ASSRVQGNYGYT

j_call: TRBJ1-2
v_call: TRBV18
clone_size: once
cdr3_aa: ASSPSGTGNYGYT

j_call: TRBJ1-2
v_call: TRBV4-1
clone_size: .
cdr3_aa: ASSQTQVNYGYT

j_call: TRBJ1-6
v_call: TRBV7-2
clone_size: .
cdr3_aa: ASSLTTQVTRDDSPLH

j_call: TRBJ2-1
v_call: TRBV30
clone_size: .
cdr3_aa: AWSRGGAGNEQF

j_call: TRBJ1-2
v_call: TRBV30
clone_size: .
cdr3_aa: AWSVSSLWYGYT

j_call: TRBJ2-7
v_call: TRBV28
clone_size: .
cdr3_aa: ASRTGQGGREQY

j_call: TRBJ2-3
v_call: TRBV24-1
clone_size: .
cdr3_aa: ATSDLTGDGDTQY

j_call: TRBJ2-7
v_call: TRBV5-1
clone_size: .
cdr3_aa: ASSLTGQSIYEQY

j_call: TRBJ2-7
v_call: TRBV19
clone_size: .
cdr3_aa: ASSIGQDRYEQY

j_call: TRBJ2-2
v_call: TRBV7-2
clone_size: .
cdr3_aa: ASSSGRGSGTGELF

j_call: TRBJ1-1
v_call: TRBV2
clone_size: .
cdr3_aa: ASKLWTGMNTEAF

j_call: TRBJ1-2
v_call: TRBV2
clone_size: .
cdr3_aa: ASFNRGIGYGYT

j_call: TRBJ2-6
v_call: TRBV2
clone_size: .
cdr3_aa: ASRSGGVRGANVLT